This T cell receptor (beta chain) was found in a study of shared clonotypes between healthy human individuals. Whole-study results and caveats: Represented diversity (both genetic and exposure-history) was limited by the small number of donors.

In the authors' workflow: Filtering was not the same, since immunoSEQ gave junction-only sequences without quality scores. The data were produced by immunoSEQ multiplex PCR, yet TCRdb's version contains in-frame clones alone and is incomplete. Clone size and the V and J calls come from that table; the DNA yielded D and trimming. The sample carries around 500,000 clones, 70% to 85% recorded once. Points on this clone: Its target is unknown. Different DNA sequences within this sample yield the same CDR3.

The receptor comes from a woman between 35 and 50 years old in good health. Some clones in this sample may be carry-over from other donors' samples. Sequenced material: PBMCs.

The chain's CDR3 is CASSDSGESTDTQYF. DNA for the CDR3: TGTGCCAGCAGTGACTCGGGGGAAAGCACAGATACGCAGTATTTT. This sequence joins TRBV6-4 and TRBJ2-3; D could derive from TRBD1 or TRBD2 (5 bases each). Germline loops: CDR1 MRHNA, CDR2 SNTAGT. Trimming left V 0 bases short and J 0 bases short, with 7 bases between. The CDR3 has 15 amino acids.